A selection of T cell receptor beta chains follows, all from one sample in a study of control samples from healthy donors and cancer patients. Assay: immunoSEQ multiplex PCR; the TCRdb copy retains only in-frame clones and omits some. The sample includes around 130,000 clones, around nine tenths seen only once; the top ten take roughly 3.2%. The sequencing input was blood. The receptors were gathered from a man aged 50 to 60 in good health. Both conserved end residues are part of each CDR3. The D gene is left open where the match is weak. Clone size is not always given. Where it is, it says once, few, many or a class for expanded clones.

-,TRBV7-9,TRBJ1-1,-,TGTGCCAGCAGCTTAGGGTCCTTCGCTGAAGCTTTCTTT,CASSLGSFAEAFF
-,TRBV19,TRBJ1-1,-,TGTGCCAGTAGTAAACTTGGGGGGGAGAAAAACACTGAAGCTTTCTTT,CASSKLGGEKNTEAFF
-,TRBV12-5,TRBJ1-3,-,TGTGCTAGTGGTTCCCGACCTCAGATCTCTGGAAACACCATATATTTT,CASGSRPQISGNTIYF
-,TRBV7-9,TRBJ1-3,-,TGTGCCCGAAGCGGGGCCTCCGGAAACACCATATATTTT,CARSGASGNTIYF
-,TRBV3-1/TRBV3-2,TRBJ1-4,-,TGTGCCAGCAGCCGCGAGGCGTCAAATGAAAAACTGTTTTTT,CASSREASNEKLFF
-,TRBV28,TRBJ2-1,TRBD2,TGTGCCAGCAGTAAAGCGGGGGGGTCCTCCTACAATGAGCAGTTCTTC,CASSKAGGSSYNEQFF
-,TRBV15,TRBJ1-2,-,TGTGCCACCAGCAGAGATCTTGAGGCTGGCTACACCTTC,CATSRDLEAGYTF
-,TRBV6-5,TRBJ2-7,-,TGTGCCAGCAGTTACGCGTACGGAACCTACGAGCAGTACTTC,CASSYAYGTYEQYF
-,TRBV11-2,TRBJ1-6,TRBD1,TGTGCCAGCAGTGGACAGGGTTCTTCACCCCTCCACTTT,CASSGQGSSPLHF
-,TRBV6-4,TRBJ2-5,-,TGTGCCAGCAGAGCCACCCCCGGGTCCGACTGGGAGACCCAGTACTTC,CASRATPGSDWETQYF
many,TRBV11-2,TRBJ2-2,TRBD1,TGTGCCAGCAGAGGACAGGGGGCGGGCACCGGGGAGCTGTTTTTT,CASRGQGAGTGELFF
once,TRBV18,TRBJ2-6,-,TGTGCCAGCTCGCTTATGGTAACCGGGGCCAACGTCCTGACTTTC,CASSLMVTGANVLTF
-,TRBV19,TRBJ2-3,-,TGTGCCAGTAGTTCGGTCCCAGGGGATACGCAGTATTTT,CASSSVPGDTQYF
-,TRBV7-7,TRBJ2-1,-,TGTGCCAGCAGCTTAGGGGGGGGCTCCAACAATGAGCAGTTCTTC,CASSLGGGSNNEQFF
-,TRBV4-1,TRBJ2-2,-,TGCGCCAGCAGCCAAGAAAGGGGGTCCGGGGAGCTGTTTTTT,CASSQERGSGELFF
-,TRBV9,TRBJ2-3,-,TGTGCCAGCAGCGGAAGGATAGGACAGTTCACAGATACGCAGTATTTT,CASSGRIGQFTDTQYF
-,TRBV12-3/TRBV12-4,TRBJ2-7,-,TGTGCCAGCAGTCCTAGATCGGGGCGCGAGCAGTACTTC,CASSPRSGREQYF
-,TRBV28,TRBJ2-2,-,TGTGCCAGCAGCACACCGGGACAACTCACCGGGGAGCTGTTTTTT,CASSTPGQLTGELFF
once,TRBV6-2/TRBV6-3,TRBJ2-6,TRBD1,TGTGCCAGCAGTTTCTCGGGACAGCAAGGCTCTGGGGCCAACGTCCTGACTTTC,CASSFSGQQGSGANVLTF
-,TRBV3-1/TRBV3-2,TRBJ2-5,-,TGTGCCAGCAGCCAAGTGACAGGTCGACAAGAGACCCAGTACTTC,CASSQVTGRQETQYF
-,TRBV11-3,TRBJ1-1,-,TGTGCCAGCAGCTTTAAGTTCGGCAGCGAAGCTTTCTTT,CASSFKFGSEAFF
-,TRBV4-1,TRBJ2-7,-,TGCGCCAGCAGCCAAGATATGATGTACGAGCAGTACTTC,CASSQDMMYEQYF
-,TRBV19,TRBJ1-5,-,TGTGCCAGTCGGTCCCCTGGCTCGCAGCCCCAGCATTTT,CASRSPGSQPQHF
once,TRBV7-6,TRBJ2-5,TRBD1,TGTGCCAGCTCCCCTACAGGGGCCCGCGAGACCCAGTACTTC,CASSPTGARETQYF
-,TRBV14,TRBJ2-5,TRBD2,TGTGCCAGCAGCCAAGGACCTAGCGGAGGGTCCCAAGAGACCCAGTACTTC,CASSQGPSGGSQETQYF
-,TRBV5-6,TRBJ2-1,-,TGTGCCAGCAGCCTCGGGCCGGACGGAAGCTCCTACAATGAGCAGTTCTTC,CASSLGPDGSSYNEQFF
-,TRBV2,TRBJ1-1,-,TGTGCCAGCAGTGAAGCAGGGATCGCTGAAGCTTTCTTT,CASSEAGIAEAFF
-,TRBV4-1,TRBJ1-2,-,TGCGCCAGCAGCCAGGGAGCCCGGACAAACGTTAACTATGGCTACACCTTC,CASSQGARTNVNYGYTF